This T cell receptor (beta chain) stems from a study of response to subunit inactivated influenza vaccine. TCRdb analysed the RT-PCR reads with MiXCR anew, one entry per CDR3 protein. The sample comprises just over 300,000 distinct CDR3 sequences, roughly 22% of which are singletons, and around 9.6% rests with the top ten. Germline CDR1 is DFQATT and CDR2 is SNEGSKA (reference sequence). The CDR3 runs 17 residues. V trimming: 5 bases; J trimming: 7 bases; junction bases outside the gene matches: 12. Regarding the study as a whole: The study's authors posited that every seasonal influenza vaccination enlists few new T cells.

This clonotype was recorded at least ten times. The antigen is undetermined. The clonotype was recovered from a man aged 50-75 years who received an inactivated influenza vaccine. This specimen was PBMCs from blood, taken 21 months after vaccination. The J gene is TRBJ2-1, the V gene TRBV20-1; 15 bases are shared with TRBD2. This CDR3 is CSAATMKGLAGGNEQFF. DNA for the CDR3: TGCAGTGCTGCTACCATGAAGGGACTAGCGGGAGGTAATGAGCAGTTCTTC.